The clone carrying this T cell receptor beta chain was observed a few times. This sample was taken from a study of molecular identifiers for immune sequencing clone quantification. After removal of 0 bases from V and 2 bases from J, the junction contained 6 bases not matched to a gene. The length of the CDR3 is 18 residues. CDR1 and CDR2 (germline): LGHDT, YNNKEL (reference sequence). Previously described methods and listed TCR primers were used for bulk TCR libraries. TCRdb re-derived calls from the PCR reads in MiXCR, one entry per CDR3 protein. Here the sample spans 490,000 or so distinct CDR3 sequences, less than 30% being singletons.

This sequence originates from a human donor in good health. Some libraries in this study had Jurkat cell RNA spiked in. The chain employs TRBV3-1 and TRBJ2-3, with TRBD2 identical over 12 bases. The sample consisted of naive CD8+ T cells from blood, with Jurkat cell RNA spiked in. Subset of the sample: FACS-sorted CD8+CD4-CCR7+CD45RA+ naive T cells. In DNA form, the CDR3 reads TGTGCCAGCAGCCAAGATGGAGGACTAGCGGGGACCACAGATACGCAGTATTTT. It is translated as CASSQDGGLAGTTDTQYF.